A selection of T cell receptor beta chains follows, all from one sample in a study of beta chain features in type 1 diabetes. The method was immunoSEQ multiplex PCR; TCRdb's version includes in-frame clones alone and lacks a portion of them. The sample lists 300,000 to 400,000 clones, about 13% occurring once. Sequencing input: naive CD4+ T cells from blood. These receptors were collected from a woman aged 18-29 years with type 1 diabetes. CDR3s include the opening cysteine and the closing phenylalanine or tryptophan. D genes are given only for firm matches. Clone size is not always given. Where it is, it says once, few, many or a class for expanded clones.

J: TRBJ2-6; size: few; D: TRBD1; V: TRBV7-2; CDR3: CASSFSGQGASGANVLTF; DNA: TGTGCCAGCAGCTTCTCGGGACAGGGAGCGTCTGGGGCCAACGTCCTGACTTTC
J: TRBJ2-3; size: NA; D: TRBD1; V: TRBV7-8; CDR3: CASSFGTGLLDTQYF; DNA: TGTGCCAGCAGCTTCGGGACAGGCTTGTTGGATACGCAGTATTTT
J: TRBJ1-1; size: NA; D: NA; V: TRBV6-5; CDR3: CASSLWGGNTEAFF; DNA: TGTGCCAGCAGTCTCTGGGGGGGGAACACTGAAGCTTTCTTT
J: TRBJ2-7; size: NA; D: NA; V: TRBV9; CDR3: CASSARDNYEQYF; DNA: TGTGCCAGCAGCGCACGGGACAACTACGAGCAGTACTTC
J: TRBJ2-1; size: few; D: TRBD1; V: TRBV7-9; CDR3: CASSLWDRGNEQFF; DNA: TGTGCCAGCAGCTTATGGGACAGGGGTAATGAGCAGTTCTTC
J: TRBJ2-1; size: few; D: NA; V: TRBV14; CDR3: CASSQPGTNYNEQFF; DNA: TGTGCCAGCAGCCAACCCGGGACAAACTACAATGAGCAGTTCTTC
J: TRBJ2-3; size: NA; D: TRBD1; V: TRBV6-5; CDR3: CASSRDRVTDTQYF; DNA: TGTGCCAGCAGCCGGGACAGGGTCACAGATACGCAGTATTTT
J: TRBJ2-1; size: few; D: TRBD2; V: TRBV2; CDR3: CASSERSGSIHEQFF; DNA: TGTGCCAGCAGTGAAAGGAGCGGGAGTATTCATGAGCAGTTCTTC
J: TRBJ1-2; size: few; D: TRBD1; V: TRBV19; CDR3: CATLPFGQGLHGYTF; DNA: TGTGCCACCCTCCCTTTCGGACAGGGTCTACATGGCTACACCTTC
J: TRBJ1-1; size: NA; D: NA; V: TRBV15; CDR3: CATSRVTGWNTEAFF; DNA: TGTGCCACCAGCAGAGTCACAGGTTGGAACACTGAAGCTTTCTTT
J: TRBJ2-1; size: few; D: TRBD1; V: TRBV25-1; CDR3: CASSGQGISYNEQFF; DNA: TGTGCCAGCAGTGGACAGGGTATCTCCTACAATGAGCAGTTCTTC
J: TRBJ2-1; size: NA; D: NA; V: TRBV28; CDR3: CASSLIPGEQFF; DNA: TGTGCCAGCAGTTTGATCCCCGGTGAGCAGTTCTTC
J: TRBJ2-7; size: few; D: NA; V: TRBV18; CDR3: CASSPDSSEQYF; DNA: TGTGCCAGCTCACCTGACAGCAGCGAGCAGTACTTC
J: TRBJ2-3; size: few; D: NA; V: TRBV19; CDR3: CASSIDGATDTQYF; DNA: TGTGCCAGTAGTATTGATGGGGCAACAGATACGCAGTATTTT
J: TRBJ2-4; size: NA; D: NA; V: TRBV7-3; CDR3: CASSPYTRGWVGIQYF; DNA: TGTGCCAGCAGCCCCTACACCAGGGGTTGGGTCGGCATTCAGTACTTC
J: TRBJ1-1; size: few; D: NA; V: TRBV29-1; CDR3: CSVEGRLNTEAFF; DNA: TGCAGCGTTGAAGGGCGGCTGAACACTGAAGCTTTCTTT
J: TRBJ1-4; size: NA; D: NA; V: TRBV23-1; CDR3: CASSPQTRETSNEKLFF; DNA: TGCGCCAGCAGTCCCCAGACAAGAGAAACATCTAATGAAAAACTGTTTTTT
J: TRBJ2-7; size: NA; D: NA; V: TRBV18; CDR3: CASSPALRYEQYF; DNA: TGTGCCAGCTCACCGGCCCTGAGGTACGAGCAGTACTTC
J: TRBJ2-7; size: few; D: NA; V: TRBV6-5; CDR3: CASSLRPGIADYEQYF; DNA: TGTGCCAGCAGTTTACGCCCCGGGATAGCGGACTACGAGCAGTACTTC
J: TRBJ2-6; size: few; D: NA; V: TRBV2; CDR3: CASSRQNSGANVLTF; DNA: TGTGCCAGCAGTAGACAGAACTCTGGGGCCAACGTCCTGACTTTC
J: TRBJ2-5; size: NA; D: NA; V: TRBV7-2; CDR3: CASSLVFGGPAETQYF; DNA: TGTGCCAGCAGCTTAGTCTTCGGGGGGCCCGCAGAGACCCAGTACTTC
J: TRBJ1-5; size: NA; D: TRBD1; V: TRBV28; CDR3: CASSSKTGKTNQPQHF; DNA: TGTGCCAGCAGTTCCAAGACAGGGAAGACCAATCAGCCCCAGCATTTT
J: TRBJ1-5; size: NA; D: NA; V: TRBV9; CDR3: CASSVSGVRNQPQHF; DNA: TGTGCCAGCAGCGTATCCGGGGTCCGCAATCAGCCCCAGCATTTT
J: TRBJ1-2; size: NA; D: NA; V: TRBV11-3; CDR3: CASSTRTANYGYTF; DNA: TGTGCCAGCAGCACCAGGACTGCTAACTATGGCTACACCTTC
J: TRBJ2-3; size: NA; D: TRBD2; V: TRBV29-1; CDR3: CSVAAISGRSDTQYF; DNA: TGCAGCGTTGCGGCCATTAGCGGGAGGTCAGATACGCAGTATTTT
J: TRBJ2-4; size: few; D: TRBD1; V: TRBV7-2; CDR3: CASSRDRVNIQYF; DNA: TGTGCCAGCAGCCGCGACAGGGTTAACATTCAGTACTTC
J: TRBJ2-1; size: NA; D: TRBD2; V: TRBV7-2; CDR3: CASSLAGGRGANEQFF; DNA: TGTGCCAGCAGCTTAGCGGGCGGGAGGGGAGCCAATGAGCAGTTCTTC
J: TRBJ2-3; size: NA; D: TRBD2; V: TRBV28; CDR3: CASSGLAGRTSTDTQYF; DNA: TGTGCCAGCAGTGGACTAGCGGGGAGAACTAGCACAGATACGCAGTATTTT
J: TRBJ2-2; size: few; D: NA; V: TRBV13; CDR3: CASSRRATGELFF; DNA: TGTGCCAGCAGCCGCCGTGCGACCGGGGAGCTGTTTTTT
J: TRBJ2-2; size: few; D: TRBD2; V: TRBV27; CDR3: CASMSGARGLAVRSTGELFF; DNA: TGTGCCAGCATGAGTGGGGCCCGTGGACTAGCGGTTAGGAGCACCGGGGAGCTGTTTTTT
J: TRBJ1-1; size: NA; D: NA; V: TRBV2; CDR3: CASSVTLRRVTEAFF; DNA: TGTGCCAGCAGTGTGACTTTAAGACGGGTCACTGAAGCTTTCTTT
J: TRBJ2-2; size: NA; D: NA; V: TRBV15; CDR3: CATSRGGLGNTGELFF; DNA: TGTGCCACCAGCAGAGGGGGACTGGGAAACACCGGGGAGCTGTTTTTT
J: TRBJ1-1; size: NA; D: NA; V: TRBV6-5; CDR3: CASSSQGFTEAFF; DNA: TGTGCCAGCAGTTCCCAGGGATTCACTGAAGCTTTCTTT
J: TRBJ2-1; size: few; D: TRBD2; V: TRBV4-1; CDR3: CASSQEGLGGRNEQFF; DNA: TGCGCCAGCAGCCAAGAGGGACTAGGAGGGAGGAATGAGCAGTTCTTC
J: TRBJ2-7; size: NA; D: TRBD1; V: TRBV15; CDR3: CATSRARDRVYEQYF; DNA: TGTGCCACCAGCAGAGCCCGGGACAGGGTATATGAGCAGTACTTC
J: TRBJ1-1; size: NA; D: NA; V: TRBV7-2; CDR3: CASSLQRGLVEAFF; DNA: TGTGCCAGCAGCTTACAAAGGGGCCTGGTCGAAGCTTTCTTT
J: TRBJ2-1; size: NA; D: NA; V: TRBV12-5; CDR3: CASGFGLPKSDEQFF; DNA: TGTGCTAGTGGTTTCGGACTTCCCAAAAGCGATGAGCAGTTCTTC
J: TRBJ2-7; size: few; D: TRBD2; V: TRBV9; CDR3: CASSVGGLTSYEQYF; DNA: TGTGCCAGCAGCGTAGGGGGACTAACCTCATACGAGCAGTACTTC
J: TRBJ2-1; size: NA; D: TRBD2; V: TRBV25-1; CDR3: CASSARLAGDSEQFF; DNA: TGTGCCAGCAGTGCCAGACTAGCGGGAGATTCTGAGCAGTTCTTC
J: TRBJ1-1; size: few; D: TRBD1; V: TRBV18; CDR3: CASSLTGDPEAFF; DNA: TGTGCCAGCTCACTTACAGGGGACCCTGAAGCTTTCTTT
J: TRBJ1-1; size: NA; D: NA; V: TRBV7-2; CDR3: CASSPPILDTEAFF; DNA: TGTGCCAGCAGCCCTCCTATCCTGGACACTGAAGCTTTCTTT
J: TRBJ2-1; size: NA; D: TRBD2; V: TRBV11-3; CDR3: CASSRMTSPEFF; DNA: TGTGCCAGCAGCCGAATGACTAGCCCCGAGTTCTTC
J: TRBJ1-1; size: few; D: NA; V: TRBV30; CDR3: CAWSVPGMNTEAFF; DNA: TGTGCCTGGAGTGTACCAGGGATGAACACTGAAGCTTTCTTT
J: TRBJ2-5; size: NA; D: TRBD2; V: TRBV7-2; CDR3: CASSLKGLAGVFRETQYF; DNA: TGTGCCAGCAGCTTAAAGGGACTAGCGGGAGTTTTTCGAGAGACCCAGTACTTC
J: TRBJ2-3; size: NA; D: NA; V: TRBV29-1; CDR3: CSESLLASGTDTQYF; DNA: TGCAGCGAATCACTGCTAGCTTCAGGCACAGATACGCAGTATTTT
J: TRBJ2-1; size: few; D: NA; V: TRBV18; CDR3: CASSPPGTWTGNEQFF; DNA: TGTGCCAGCTCACCACCGGGGACATGGACGGGTAATGAGCAGTTCTTC
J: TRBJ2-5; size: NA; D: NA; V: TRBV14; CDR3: CASSQDRATKTQYF; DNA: TGTGCCAGCAGCCAAGATCGAGCAACTAAGACCCAGTACTTC
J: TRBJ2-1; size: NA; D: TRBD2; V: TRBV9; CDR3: CASSPINSGKGYNEQFF; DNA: TGTGCCAGCAGCCCTATTAATAGCGGGAAGGGTTACAATGAGCAGTTCTTC
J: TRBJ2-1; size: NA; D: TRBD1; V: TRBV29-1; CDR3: CSVGQGVRNEQFF; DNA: TGCAGCGTTGGACAGGGGGTCCGCAATGAGCAGTTCTTC
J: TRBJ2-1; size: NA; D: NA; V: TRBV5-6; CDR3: CASSPTVSSYNEQFF; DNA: TGTGCCAGCAGCCCGACAGTAAGCTCCTACAATGAGCAGTTCTTC
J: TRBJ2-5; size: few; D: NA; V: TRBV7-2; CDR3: CASSSTRQGQETQYF; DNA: TGTGCCAGCAGCTCCACCAGGCAGGGGCAAGAGACCCAGTACTTC
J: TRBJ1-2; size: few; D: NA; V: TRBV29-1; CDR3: CSGGDHYGYTF; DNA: TGCAGCGGGGGGGACCACTATGGCTACACCTTC
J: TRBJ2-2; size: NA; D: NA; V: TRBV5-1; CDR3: CASSDGGPGELFF; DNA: TGCGCCAGCTCCGACGGGGGACCCGGGGAGCTGTTTTTT
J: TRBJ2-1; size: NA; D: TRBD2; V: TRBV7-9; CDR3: CASTLAGVVHNFNEQFF; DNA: TGTGCCAGCACCCTAGCGGGAGTGGTTCATAATTTCAATGAGCAGTTCTTC
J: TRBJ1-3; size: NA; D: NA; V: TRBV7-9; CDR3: CASSPGTTGNTIYF; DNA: TGTGCCAGCAGCCCGGGTACAACTGGAAACACCATATATTTT
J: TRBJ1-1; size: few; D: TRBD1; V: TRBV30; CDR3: CAWSVRRQGNTEAFF; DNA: TGTGCCTGGAGTGTACGGCGACAGGGTAACACTGAAGCTTTCTTT
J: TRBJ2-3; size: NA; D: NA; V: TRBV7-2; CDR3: CASSFTHSTDTQYF; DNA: TGTGCCAGCAGCTTCACACACAGCACAGATACGCAGTATTTT
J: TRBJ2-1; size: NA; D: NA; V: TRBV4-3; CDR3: CASSQERAIYNEQFF; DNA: TGCGCCAGCAGCCAAGAGAGGGCTATTTACAATGAGCAGTTCTTC